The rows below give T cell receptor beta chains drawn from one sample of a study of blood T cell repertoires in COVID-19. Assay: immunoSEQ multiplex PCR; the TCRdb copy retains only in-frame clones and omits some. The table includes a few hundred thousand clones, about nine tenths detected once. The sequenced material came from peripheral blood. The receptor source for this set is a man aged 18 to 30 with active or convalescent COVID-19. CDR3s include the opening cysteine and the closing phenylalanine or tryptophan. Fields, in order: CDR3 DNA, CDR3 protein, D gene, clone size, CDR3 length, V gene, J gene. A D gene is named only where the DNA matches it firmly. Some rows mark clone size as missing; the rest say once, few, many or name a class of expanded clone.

cdr3_nt: TGCGCCAGCAGCGTTCAGGGGCAGGGGAAAGCTAACTATGGCTACACCTTC
cdr3_aa: CASSVQGQGKANYGYTF
d_call: .
clone_size: .
cdr3_length: 17
v_call: TRBV5-1
j_call: TRBJ1-2

cdr3_nt: TGTGCCAGCAGTTCCGCGGCAACCTTTGAAGCTTTCTTT
cdr3_aa: CASSSAATFEAFF
d_call: .
clone_size: once
cdr3_length: 13
v_call: TRBV12-3/TRBV12-4
j_call: TRBJ1-1

cdr3_nt: TGTGCCAGCGGCGGGACAGGGGCAGGAAACACCATATATTTT
cdr3_aa: CASGGTGAGNTIYF
d_call: TRBD1
clone_size: .
cdr3_length: 14
v_call: TRBV7-9
j_call: TRBJ1-3

cdr3_nt: TGTGCCAGCAGTGGGACAGGGGGTATCTATGGCTACACCTTC
cdr3_aa: CASSGTGGIYGYTF
d_call: TRBD1
clone_size: .
cdr3_length: 14
v_call: TRBV2
j_call: TRBJ1-2

cdr3_nt: TGTGCCAGCAGCAAAGGACAGGGGGCGGTCGGGGAGCTGTTTTTT
cdr3_aa: CASSKGQGAVGELFF
d_call: TRBD1
clone_size: .
cdr3_length: 15
v_call: TRBV7-9
j_call: TRBJ2-2

cdr3_nt: TGCGCCAGCAGCTTGTGGGCCGGACAGATGGAAAAACTGTTTTTT
cdr3_aa: CASSLWAGQMEKLFF
d_call: .
clone_size: .
cdr3_length: 15
v_call: TRBV5-1
j_call: TRBJ1-4

cdr3_nt: TGTGCCAGCAGCCCACCCGCTGGCGGGAGTAAAGAGACCCAGTACTTC
cdr3_aa: CASSPPAGGSKETQYF
d_call: TRBD2
clone_size: .
cdr3_length: 16
v_call: TRBV5-4
j_call: TRBJ2-5

cdr3_nt: TGTGCCAGCAGCAGAAGAGACAGGGGAAGGGGTGAAGCTTTCTTT
cdr3_aa: CASSRRDRGRGEAFF
d_call: TRBD1
clone_size: .
cdr3_length: 15
v_call: TRBV13
j_call: TRBJ1-1

cdr3_nt: TGTGCCAGCAGCTTGGCTTACCCCGTCGGGAAGTTCTTC
cdr3_aa: CASSLAYPVGKFF
d_call: .
clone_size: once
cdr3_length: 13
v_call: TRBV5-8
j_call: TRBJ2-1

cdr3_nt: TGTGCCATCAGTGCCCCGGGACTACACACAGATACGCAGTATTTT
cdr3_aa: CAISAPGLHTDTQYF
d_call: TRBD2
clone_size: .
cdr3_length: 15
v_call: TRBV10-3
j_call: TRBJ2-3

cdr3_nt: TGTGCCATCGGAGACAGGGACTCCTACGAGCAGTACTTC
cdr3_aa: CAIGDRDSYEQYF
d_call: TRBD1
clone_size: .
cdr3_length: 13
v_call: TRBV10-3
j_call: TRBJ2-7

cdr3_nt: TGTGCCAGCAGGGGGCTAGGACGGGGAGGGGAGCAGTACTTC
cdr3_aa: CASRGLGRGGEQYF
d_call: TRBD2
clone_size: .
cdr3_length: 14
v_call: TRBV2
j_call: TRBJ2-7

cdr3_nt: TGTGCCAGCAGCTCCCGAGACAGGGGGCTCTACGAGCAGTACTTC
cdr3_aa: CASSSRDRGLYEQYF
d_call: TRBD1
clone_size: .
cdr3_length: 15
v_call: TRBV9
j_call: TRBJ2-7

cdr3_nt: TGTGCCAGCAGTTTAGGACTCCTCCGGGTCTCACCCCTCCACTTT
cdr3_aa: CASSLGLLRVSPLHF
d_call: .
clone_size: few
cdr3_length: 15
v_call: TRBV28
j_call: TRBJ1-6

cdr3_nt: TGCAGCGTTGAAGATCGCCGGACAGAAAAGTCCTATGGCTACACCTTC
cdr3_aa: CSVEDRRTEKSYGYTF
d_call: .
clone_size: .
cdr3_length: 16
v_call: TRBV29-1
j_call: TRBJ1-2

cdr3_nt: TGTGCCAGCAGTTTCCAGGTTAATCAGCCCCAGCATTTT
cdr3_aa: CASSFQVNQPQHF
d_call: .
clone_size: once
cdr3_length: 13
v_call: TRBV6-5
j_call: TRBJ1-5

cdr3_nt: TGTGCCACCAGCGGTGGGACAATAAGTTACAATGAGCAGTTCTTC
cdr3_aa: CATSGGTISYNEQFF
d_call: .
clone_size: .
cdr3_length: 15
v_call: TRBV27
j_call: TRBJ2-1

cdr3_nt: TGTGCCTCAAGCGTTGGTGGCAATGGAAATTCACCCCTCCACTTT
cdr3_aa: CASSVGGNGNSPLHF
d_call: .
clone_size: .
cdr3_length: 15
v_call: TRBV19
j_call: TRBJ1-6

cdr3_nt: TGTGCCAGTACCACTCGGACAGGGCAGGGCTACACCTTC
cdr3_aa: CASTTRTGQGYTF
d_call: TRBD1
clone_size: .
cdr3_length: 13
v_call: TRBV19
j_call: TRBJ1-2

cdr3_nt: TGTGCCAGCGGCGGGGCCTATAATTCACCCCTCCACTTT
cdr3_aa: CASGGAYNSPLHF
d_call: .
clone_size: .
cdr3_length: 13
v_call: TRBV27
j_call: TRBJ1-6

cdr3_nt: TGTGCCAGCAGGGGGGCGGTGGGGACAGGGTATGGCTACACCTTC
cdr3_aa: CASRGAVGTGYGYTF
d_call: TRBD1
clone_size: .
cdr3_length: 15
v_call: TRBV6-5
j_call: TRBJ1-2

cdr3_nt: TGTGCCAGCAGTTTGAGGGATACGCAGTATTTT
cdr3_aa: CASSLRDTQYF
d_call: .
clone_size: .
cdr3_length: 11
v_call: TRBV12-3/TRBV12-4
j_call: TRBJ2-3

cdr3_nt: TGTGCCAGCTCACCACCAGGGACTAAAAAGGAAAAACTGTTTTTT
cdr3_aa: CASSPPGTKKEKLFF
d_call: .
clone_size: .
cdr3_length: 15
v_call: TRBV18
j_call: TRBJ1-4

cdr3_nt: TGTGCCAGCAGTTCCGGGACAGGGGGCAAGGATGAGCAGTTCTTC
cdr3_aa: CASSSGTGGKDEQFF
d_call: TRBD1
clone_size: .
cdr3_length: 15
v_call: TRBV6-4
j_call: TRBJ2-1

cdr3_nt: TGTGCCAGCAGCTTGGGTACAGGGGCCTACGAGCAGTACTTC
cdr3_aa: CASSLGTGAYEQYF
d_call: TRBD1
clone_size: .
cdr3_length: 14
v_call: TRBV5-5
j_call: TRBJ2-7

cdr3_nt: TGTGCCAGCAGTCACGCCCCTTCCCCTCGTTCCGGCGGATCCTACGAGCAGTACTTC
cdr3_aa: CASSHAPSPRSGGSYEQYF
d_call: .
clone_size: .
cdr3_length: 19
v_call: TRBV6-2/TRBV6-3
j_call: TRBJ2-7

cdr3_nt: TGTGCCAGCAGCCAACAGACAGGGGTCACTGAAGCTTTCTTT
cdr3_aa: CASSQQTGVTEAFF
d_call: TRBD1
clone_size: .
cdr3_length: 14
v_call: TRBV14
j_call: TRBJ1-1

cdr3_nt: TGTGCCAGCAGGAGACAGGGTACGGCCAAAAACATTCAGTACTTC
cdr3_aa: CASRRQGTAKNIQYF
d_call: TRBD1
clone_size: .
cdr3_length: 15
v_call: TRBV27
j_call: TRBJ2-4

cdr3_nt: TGCGCCAGCAGCCAAGAGGGGGGGCAATATGGCTACACCTTC
cdr3_aa: CASSQEGGQYGYTF
d_call: .
clone_size: .
cdr3_length: 14
v_call: TRBV4-3
j_call: TRBJ1-2

cdr3_nt: TGTGCCAGCAGCCCTCAGGGAGAAAAACTGTTTTTT
cdr3_aa: CASSPQGEKLFF
d_call: .
clone_size: .
cdr3_length: 12
v_call: TRBV7-2
j_call: TRBJ1-4

cdr3_nt: TGTGCCAGCAGTTTAAGCCTAGCGGGAGTGGGTGAGCAGTACTTC
cdr3_aa: CASSLSLAGVGEQYF
d_call: TRBD2
clone_size: .
cdr3_length: 15
v_call: TRBV28
j_call: TRBJ2-7

cdr3_nt: TGTGCCAGCAGTGAGGACAGGGGGCGCGGCGGGAGCAATCAGCCCCAGCATTTT
cdr3_aa: CASSEDRGRGGSNQPQHF
d_call: TRBD1
clone_size: .
cdr3_length: 18
v_call: TRBV6-1
j_call: TRBJ1-5

cdr3_nt: TGCGCCAGCAGCCCGGTTGGGGGCAACTATGGCTACACCTTC
cdr3_aa: CASSPVGGNYGYTF
d_call: .
clone_size: .
cdr3_length: 14
v_call: TRBV4-3
j_call: TRBJ1-2

cdr3_nt: TGTGCCAGCAGCTTAGACACAGGGGATGGCGATCAGCCCCAGCATTTT
cdr3_aa: CASSLDTGDGDQPQHF
d_call: TRBD1
clone_size: .
cdr3_length: 16
v_call: TRBV13
j_call: TRBJ1-5

cdr3_nt: TGTGCCAGCAGCTTACCCGCGGGCGGCGGGGAGCTGTTTTTT
cdr3_aa: CASSLPAGGGELFF
d_call: .
clone_size: .
cdr3_length: 14
v_call: TRBV7-9
j_call: TRBJ2-2